Below, one T cell receptor beta chain is given with its context. Its antigen is unidentified. Time point indicated: pre-sensitization, week 0. Indicated treatment: therapeutic diphenylcyclopropenone sensitization with weekly scalp DPC. The CDR3 is 14 amino acids. With V trimmed by 6 bases and J by 7 bases, 8 bases remained unmatched. The entry originates in a study of human T cells and chemical hapten exposure. Study findings and constraints: TCRs above 1 in 1000 frequency did not change with DPC sensitization. Significantly more large CDR3 similarity clusters arose among expanded TCRs than among controls. All donors were alopecia patients, so their immunity may differ from that of healthy people.

TCRdb redid the calling of the RACE reads with MiXCR, one entry per CDR3 protein. Found here are approximately 100,000 distinct CDR3 sequences, around 12% of them singletons; the top ten hold roughly 1.5%. The genes are TRBV12-3 or TRBV12-4 and TRBJ1-4; 7 bases align to TRBD1. Specimen: whole blood, collected in connection with sensitization to the hapten diphenylcyclopropenone (DPC). The sequence was obtained from a woman in her forties or fifties with alopecia areata. Some clones in this sample may be carry-over from other donors' samples. The DNA for the CDR3 is TGTGCCAGCAGCCTTACAGGGGTGCCTGAAAAACTGTTTTTT. This gives the protein CASSLTGVPEKLFF.